This T cell receptor beta chain comes out of a study of T cell responses to AZD1222 COVID-19 vaccine. Study-level findings and limits: Donors, mostly white British, included more females; clonal diversity was possibly underestimated. Dominant at 160-218 and 743-854, vaccine-associated CD4 TCRs also spanned spike.

CDR1 is KGHSH, CDR2 LQKENI, per germline. The CDR3 sequence is 15 residues long. The V gene lost 6 bases and the J gene lost 1 base, with 15 bases spanning the gap. Regarding this clone: Its antigen is not identified.

The table came from immunoSEQ multiplex PCR; TCRdb's copy has only in-frame clones and leaves some out. The data show tens of thousands of clones, over 80% seen once. The material was peripheral blood, obtained on day 0 of AZD1222 vaccination. The chain joins TRBV18 to TRBJ1-1, with TRBD1 as a possible D gene (6 bases). This TCR was recovered from an adult in good health. The CDR3 loop reads CASSPAGTKNTEAFF. The CDR3 DNA follows: TGTGCCAGCTCCCCCGCGGGGACAAAGAACACTGAAGCTTTCTTT.